This TCR beta chain was recovered during a study of cytomegalovirus exposure and HLA in healthy donors. On this clone itself: The junction departs from the called germline gene at one end, perhaps through a read error.

Germline assignment: CDR1 MNHNY and CDR2 SVGAGI (reference sequence). The CDR3 sequence is 15 residues long. Primers: 60 Vbeta forward and 13 Jbeta reverse. Produced via immunoSEQ multiplex PCR; TCRdb's table is partial and in-frame only. The specimen's table records about 55,000 clones. The sample comprised PBMCs. The origin of this receptor is a man over 45 in good health and CMV-seropositive. The chain combines TRBV6-6 with TRBJ1-2; 8 bases line up with TRBD1. CDR3 coding DNA: TGTGCCAGCAGACCTACGATGGGACAGGTCGGTGGACGGGCCTTC. Translating it yields CASRPTMGQVGGRAF.